This passage covers 23 T cell receptor beta chains from one sample sequenced in a study of T cells after yellow fever vaccination. TCRdb re-analysed the 5' RACE reads in MiXCR, keeping a single row per CDR3 protein. The sample has 340,000 or so distinct CDR3 sequences; roughly an eighth are singletons. Here the sequenced sample was CD4+ T cells sorted from PBMCs, taken 15 days after the yellow fever booster vaccination. The receptors originated from a man aged 18 to 29 who received the YFV17D yellow fever vaccine.

The chain combines TRBV12-3 or TRBV12-4 with TRBJ1-5, with 10 bases identical to TRBD1. Trimming at V came to 5 bases and at J to 4 bases, leaving 5 bases not matched to a gene. The CDR3 extends over 15 amino acids. The CDR3, as DNA: TGTGCCAGCAGTCCCGGGACAGGGGTAAATCAGCCCCAGCATTTT. Amino acid sequence: CASSPGTGVNQPQHF.

The V gene is TRBV3-1, the J gene TRBJ2-2, with D tentatively TRBD1 (5 bases). This CDR3 spans 17 amino acids. Looked up from germline, CDR1 is LGHDT and CDR2 is YNNKEL (reference sequence). The V end was cut by 0 bases, the J end by 3 bases, with 14 bases between. The DNA for the CDR3 is TGTGCCAGCAGCCAAGATAGGACAAGCATGGACACCGGGGAGCTGTTTTTT. Amino acids: CASSQDRTSMDTGELFF.

In this sample, this clonotype turned up many times. The chain uses TRBV4-3 and TRBJ2-1; tentatively, D is TRBD1 or TRBD2 (5 bases each). Germline CDR1 reads LGHNA; CDR2 reads YSLEER. The CDR3 runs 13 residues. Deletions cut 1 base from V and 12 bases from J, with 13 bases between. CDR3 sequence (DNA): TGCGCCAGCAGCCAAGTGGTGGGGGATCCGCAGTTCTTC. Translation: CASSQVVGDPQFF.

There are a few counts of this clonotype. The chain uses TRBV5-1 and TRBJ2-3; D not certain. CDR3 length: 11 amino acids. In germline, CDR1 is SGHRS, CDR2 YFSETQ. V was clipped by 4 bases and J by 6 bases, with 6 bases between them. DNA for the CDR3: TGCGCCAGCAGCGTAGAGGATACGCAGTATTTT. Its protein product is CASSVEDTQYF.

The chain recombines TRBV3-1 with TRBJ1-5; unclear D gene. This CDR3 has 16 residues. V was clipped by 1 base and J by 1 base, with 11 bases between them. The germline CDR1 and CDR2 sequences are LGHDT and YNNKEL (reference sequence). The CDR3 here is CASSQGRIGSNQPQHF. In nucleotides, the CDR3 is TGTGCCAGCAGCCAAGGCCGAATCGGGAGCAATCAGCCCCAGCATTTT.

The gene calls are TRBV10-3 and TRBJ1-4; no reliable D call. Germline V gene data show CDR1 as ENHRY and CDR2 as SYGVKD. Trimming took off 2 bases at V and 0 bases at J, with 13 bases between the two ends. There are 17 residues in the CDR3. The CDR3 protein is CAISELGSTSTNEKLFF. In DNA form, the CDR3 reads TGTGCCATCAGTGAGCTTGGCAGCACCTCAACTAATGAAAAACTGTTTTTT.

This clonotype was seen a handful of times. CDR3 DNA: TGCGCCAGCAGCCAAGGGGCAGCGGGGGGTCAAGAGACCCAGTACTTC. Protein: CASSQGAAGGQETQYF. The chain has TRBV4-1 and TRBJ2-5, with 9 bases matching TRBD2. CDR1 MGHRA and CDR2 YSYEKL come from the germline V gene. With V trimmed by 1 base and J by 2 bases, 5 bases remained unmatched. The CDR3 length is 16 residues.

The chain carries TRBV20-1 and TRBJ2-3; TRBD2 aligns across 8 bases. Germline CDR1 and CDR2: DFQATT and SNEGSKA (reference sequence). CDR3 length equals 16 residues. Unmatched junction bases numbered 12, after V lost 2 bases and J lost 5 bases. This chain's CDR3 is CSARPVGGAFVDTQYF. The CDR3 DNA follows: TGCAGTGCTAGACCAGTCGGGGGGGCCTTTGTAGATACGCAGTATTTT.

This rearrangement joins TRBV7-7 to TRBJ2-5; D unresolved. Germline loops: CDR1 SSHAT, CDR2 FNYEAQ (reference sequence). The CDR3 totals 15 residues. Trimming shortened V by 1 base and J by 5 bases, and 14 bases separated the two germline ends. CDR3 sequence reads: CASSLVWSSRETQYF. In DNA form, the CDR3 reads TGTGCCAGCAGCTTAGTGTGGTCGAGTCGGGAGACCCAGTACTTC.

This clonotype was counted many times. This rearrangement joins TRBV7-2 to TRBJ2-2, with TRBD1 matching 10 bases. CDR1 is SGHTA and CDR2 is FQGNSA in the germline V gene. Trimming at V came to 3 bases and at J to 5 bases, leaving 3 bases not matched to a gene. The CDR3 length is 15 residues. The DNA of the CDR3 is TGTGCCAGCAGCTTCTGGACAGGGGGAACCGGGGAGCTGTTTTTT. It codes for CASSFWTGGTGELFF. The full variable domain, in which reference TRBV7-2 and TRBJ2-2 provide the parts outside the CDR3, is GAGVSQSPSNKVTEKGKDVELRCDPISGHTALYWYRQSLGQGLEFLIYFQGNSAPDKSGLPSDRFSAERTGGSVSTLTIQRTQQEDSAVYLCASSFWTGGTGELFFGEGSRLTVL.

This clonotype was counted at least ten times. This chain uses TRBV7-9 with TRBJ2-2, with 9 bases fitting TRBD1. CDR3 length equals 17 residues. The J segment lost 3 bases and the V segment lost 5 bases, leaving 10 bases of the junction unmatched. Germline V gene sequence: CDR1 SEHNR, CDR2 FQNEAQ (reference sequence). The CDR3 here is CASSPLRGQGDTGELFF. The CDR3, as DNA: TGTGCCAGCAGCCCCCTTCGGGGACAGGGAGACACCGGGGAGCTGTTTTTT.

The CDR3 spells CATTAGQINYGYTF. The CDR3 DNA is TGTGCCACGACGGCGGGACAGATTAACTATGGCTACACCTTC. The genes are TRBV7-2 and TRBJ1-2, with 7 bases identical to TRBD1. CDR1 SGHTA and CDR2 FQGNSA come from the germline V gene. V trimming: 10 bases; J trimming: 1 base; junction bases outside the gene matches: 9. The CDR3 runs to 14 residues.

This clonotype was detected a few times. This chain uses TRBV25-1 with TRBJ2-3; D is uncertain. Germline loops: CDR1 MGHDK, CDR2 SYGVNS. CDR3 length: 12 residues. CDR3 nucleotide sequence: TGTGCGTCCGCTCGGGTGGGAGATACGCAGTATTTT. Residues: CASARVGDTQYF.

The V call is TRBV27, the J call TRBJ2-5; D might be TRBD1 (6 bases). Germline CDR1 MNHEY, CDR2 SMNVEV (reference sequence). CDR3 size: 18 residues. V lost 2 bases and J lost 0, with 19 bases in between. This chain's CDR3 is CASSLGKGRGVHQETQYF. CDR3 in DNA: TGTGCCAGCAGTTTAGGCAAGGGCAGGGGAGTCCACCAAGAGACCCAGTACTTC.

This clonotype was observed a few times. The chain combines TRBV12-5 with TRBJ2-5; no definite D call. Trimming pared 3 bases from V and 1 base from J, leaving 12 bases between. This CDR3 spans 15 amino acids. Germline CDR1 LGHNT, CDR2 FRNRAP. In nucleotides, the CDR3 is TGTGCTAGTGGTTTCGCCGCAAATCCCCAAGAGACCCAGTACTTC. Amino acids: CASGFAANPQETQYF.

The rearrangement joins TRBV1 to TRBJ1-5; TRBD1 is taken as the D call from the table, unchecked against the DNA. TRBV1 is a listed pseudogene. The CDR3 covers 22 residues. The CDR3 coding sequence is TGCACCAGCAGCCAGATAGGTATGAGAGGACACCACCCATCGGGGAGCAATCAGCCCCAGCATTTT. It codes for CTSSQIGMRGHHPSGSNQPQHF.

This clonotype was detected a few times. The CDR3, as DNA: TGTGCCAGCAGCTTGGACCTTAATTCACCCCTCCACTTT. Encoded protein: CASSLDLNSPLHF. The chain has TRBV7-3 and TRBJ1-6, with D uncertain. From germline, CDR1 is SGHTA and CDR2 FQGTGA. V was cut by 3 bases and J by 6 bases, with 6 bases left in between. This CDR3 has 13 residues. The variable domain in full, with the rest retrieved from reference TRBV7-3 and TRBJ1-6, is GAGVSQTPSNKVTEKGKYVELRCDPISGHTALYWYRQSLGQGPEFLIYFQGTGAADDSGLPNDRFFAVRPEGSVSTLKIQRTERGDSAVYLCASSLDLNSPLHFGNGTRLTVT.

In this sample, this clonotype turned up many times. The genes are TRBV3-1 and TRBJ2-3; 9 bases fit TRBD2. CDR1 LGHDT and CDR2 YNNKEL come from the germline V gene (reference sequence). With 1 base clipped from V and 0 bases from J, the junction kept 8 bases outside the gene matches. This CDR3 comprises 18 residues. The CDR3 nucleotides read TGTGCCAGCAGCCAAGGGGAGACTAGCGGATTGAGCACAGATACGCAGTATTTT. Amino acid sequence: CASSQGETSGLSTDTQYF.

The chain links TRBV10-3 to TRBJ2-7; 10 bases map to TRBD1. Germline CDR1 is ENHRY and CDR2 is SYGVKD. This CDR3 is 14 amino acids long. With 6 bases clipped from V and 4 bases from J, the junction kept 6 bases outside the gene matches. The CDR3 region has the DNA TGTGCCATCAGGGTTTCGGGACAGGGGTACGAGCAGTACTTC. Translation gives CAIRVSGQGYEQYF.

This clonotype was found many times. The CDR3 spells CASLTRDKYYEQYF. DNA for the CDR3: TGTGCCAGCCTAACTAGGGACAAATACTACGAGCAGTACTTC. The chain has TRBV6-2 or TRBV6-3 and TRBJ2-7, with D possibly TRBD1 on 6 matching bases. This CDR3 is built from 14 residues. Germline V lookup: CDR1 MNHEY, CDR2 SVGEGT. Deletions cut 8 bases from V and 3 bases from J, with 17 bases between.

The sample holds a few counts of this clonotype. The chain carries TRBV16 and TRBJ1-3; D uncertain. V was shortened by 0 bases and J by 0 bases, with 9 bases between the two germline ends. Germline V CDR1 and CDR2: KGHSY, FQNENV. CDR3 length: 16 residues. The DNA of the CDR3 is TGTGCCAGCAGCCAATCTCGCATATTCTCTGGAAACACCATATATTTT. Residues: CASSQSRIFSGNTIYF.

The rearrangement joins TRBV11-1 to TRBJ2-7; D uncertain. Trimming took 2 bases from V and 0 from J, leaving 11 bases between them. The CDR3 has 15 amino acids. The germline V gene encodes CDR1 SGHAT and CDR2 FQDESV (reference sequence). This CDR3 reads CASSLLPASSYEQYF. CDR3 DNA: TGTGCCAGCAGCTTATTGCCAGCTAGCTCCTACGAGCAGTACTTC.

This sequence joins TRBV4-3 and TRBJ1-2; D is ambiguous. Trimming shortened V by 0 bases and J by 8 bases, and 13 bases separated the two germline ends. Looked up from germline, CDR1 is LGHNA and CDR2 is YSLEER. The CDR3 has 14 amino acids. The CDR3 nucleotides are TGCGCCAGCAGCCAAGAAGGAGTCAGGAGGGGCTACACCTTC. Amino acids: CASSQEGVRRGYTF.